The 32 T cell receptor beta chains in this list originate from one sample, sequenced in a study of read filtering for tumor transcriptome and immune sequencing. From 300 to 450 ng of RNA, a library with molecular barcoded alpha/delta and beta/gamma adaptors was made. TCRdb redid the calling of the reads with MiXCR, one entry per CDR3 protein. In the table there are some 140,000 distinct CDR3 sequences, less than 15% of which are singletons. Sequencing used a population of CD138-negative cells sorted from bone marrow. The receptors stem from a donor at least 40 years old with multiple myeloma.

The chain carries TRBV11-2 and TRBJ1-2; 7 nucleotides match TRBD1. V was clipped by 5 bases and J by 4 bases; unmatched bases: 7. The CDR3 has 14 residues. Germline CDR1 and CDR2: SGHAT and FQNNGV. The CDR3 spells CASSHMTGPYGYTF. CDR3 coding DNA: TGTGCCAGCAGCCATATGACAGGGCCCTATGGCTACACCTTC.

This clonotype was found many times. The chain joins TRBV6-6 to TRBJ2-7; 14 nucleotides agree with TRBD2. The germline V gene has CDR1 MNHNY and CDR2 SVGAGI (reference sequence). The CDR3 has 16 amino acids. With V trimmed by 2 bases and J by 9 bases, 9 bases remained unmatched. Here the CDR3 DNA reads TGTGCCAGCAGTTACGCCCCCGGGACTAGCGGGAGAGTGCAGTACTTC. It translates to CASSYAPGTSGRVQYF.

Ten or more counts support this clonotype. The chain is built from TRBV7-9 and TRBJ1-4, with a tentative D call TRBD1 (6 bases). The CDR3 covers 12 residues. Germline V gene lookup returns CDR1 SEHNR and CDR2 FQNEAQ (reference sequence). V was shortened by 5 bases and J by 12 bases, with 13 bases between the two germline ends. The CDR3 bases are TGTGCCAGCAGCCCGGGACACCACGAACTGTTTTTT. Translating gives CASSPGHHELFF.

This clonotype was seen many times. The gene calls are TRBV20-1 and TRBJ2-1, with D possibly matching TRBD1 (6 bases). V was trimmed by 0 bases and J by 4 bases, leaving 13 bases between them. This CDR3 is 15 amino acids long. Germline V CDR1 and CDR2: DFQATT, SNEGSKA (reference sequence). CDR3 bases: TGCAGTGCTAGAGATAACAGGGCGGGTTACAATGAGCAGTTCTTC. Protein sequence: CSARDNRAGYNEQFF.

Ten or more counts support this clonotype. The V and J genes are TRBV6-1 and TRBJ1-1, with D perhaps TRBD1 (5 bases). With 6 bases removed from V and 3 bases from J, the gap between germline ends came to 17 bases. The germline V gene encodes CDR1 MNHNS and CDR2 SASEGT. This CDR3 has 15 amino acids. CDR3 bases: TGTGCCAGCAGGGTGGGGCAGTTGGGAGACACTGAAGCTTTCTTT. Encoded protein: CASRVGQLGDTEAFF.

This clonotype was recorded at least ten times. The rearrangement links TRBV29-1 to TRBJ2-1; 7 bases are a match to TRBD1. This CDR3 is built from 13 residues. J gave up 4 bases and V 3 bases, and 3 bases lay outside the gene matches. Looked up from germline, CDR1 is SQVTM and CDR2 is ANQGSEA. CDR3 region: CSVEGQIYNEQFF. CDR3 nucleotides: TGCAGCGTTGAGGGACAGATTTACAATGAGCAGTTCTTC.

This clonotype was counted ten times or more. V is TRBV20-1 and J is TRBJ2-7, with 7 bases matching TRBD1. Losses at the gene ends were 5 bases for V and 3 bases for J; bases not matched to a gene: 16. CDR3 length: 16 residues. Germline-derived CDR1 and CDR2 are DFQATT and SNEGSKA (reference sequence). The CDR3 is CSADLRTGTDYYEQYF. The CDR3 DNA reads TGCAGTGCTGACCTCCGGACTGGGACAGACTACTACGAGCAGTACTTC.

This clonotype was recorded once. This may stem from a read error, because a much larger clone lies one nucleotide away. DNA for the CDR3: TGTGCCAGCACCGGGGGACAGTGGGGGAGTCAGCCCCAGCATTTT. Its protein is CASTGGQWGSQPQHF. J is TRBJ1-5 and V is TRBV6-2 or TRBV6-3; 7 bases map to TRBD1. Per germline, CDR1 MNHEY and CDR2 SVGEGT. This CDR3 has 15 amino acids. The J segment lost 6 bases and the V segment lost 7 bases, leaving 12 bases of the junction unmatched.

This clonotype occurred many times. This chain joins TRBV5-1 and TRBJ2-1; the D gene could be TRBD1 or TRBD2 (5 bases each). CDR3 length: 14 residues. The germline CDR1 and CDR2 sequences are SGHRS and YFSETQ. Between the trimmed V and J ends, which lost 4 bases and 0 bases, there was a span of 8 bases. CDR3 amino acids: CASSRDGSYNEQFF. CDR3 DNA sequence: TGCGCCAGCAGCCGGGACGGCTCCTACAATGAGCAGTTCTTC.

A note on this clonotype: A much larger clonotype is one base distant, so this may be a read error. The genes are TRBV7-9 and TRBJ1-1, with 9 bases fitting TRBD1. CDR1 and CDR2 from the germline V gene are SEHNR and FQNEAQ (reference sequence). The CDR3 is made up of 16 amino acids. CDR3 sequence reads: CASSLWGQGLLAEASF. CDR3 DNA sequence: TGTGCCAGCAGCTTATGGGGACAGGGCTTATTGGCTGAAGCTTCCTTT.

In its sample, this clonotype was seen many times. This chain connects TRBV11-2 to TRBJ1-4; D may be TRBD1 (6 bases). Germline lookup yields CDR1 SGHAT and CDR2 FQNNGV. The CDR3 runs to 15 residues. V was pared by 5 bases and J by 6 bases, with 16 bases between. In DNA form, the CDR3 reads TGTGCCAGCAGCCCCGAGACAGGATGGGATGAAAAACTGTTTTTT. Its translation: CASSPETGWDEKLFF.

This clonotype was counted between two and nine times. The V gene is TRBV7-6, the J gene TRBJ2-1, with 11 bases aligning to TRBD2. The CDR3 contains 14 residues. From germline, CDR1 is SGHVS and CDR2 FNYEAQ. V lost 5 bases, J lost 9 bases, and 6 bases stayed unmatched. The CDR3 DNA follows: TGTGCCAGCAGCCCAGGGACTAGCGGCACTGAGCAGTTCTTC. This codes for CASSPGTSGTEQFF.

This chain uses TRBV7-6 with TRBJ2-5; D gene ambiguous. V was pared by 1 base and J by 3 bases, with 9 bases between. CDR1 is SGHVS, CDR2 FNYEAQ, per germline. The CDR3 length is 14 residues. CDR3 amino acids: CASSLETTKETQYF. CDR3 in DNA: TGTGCCAGCAGCTTAGAGACCACCAAAGAGACCCAGTACTTC.

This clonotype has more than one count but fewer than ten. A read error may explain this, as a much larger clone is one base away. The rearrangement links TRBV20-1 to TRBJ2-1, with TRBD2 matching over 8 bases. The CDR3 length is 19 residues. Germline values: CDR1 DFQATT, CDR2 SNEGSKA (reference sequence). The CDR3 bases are TGCAGTGCTAGAGACTACGTTAAAACGCAAGCGGGAGTTTACAATGGGCAGTTCTTC. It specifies CSARDYVKTQAGVYNGQFF.

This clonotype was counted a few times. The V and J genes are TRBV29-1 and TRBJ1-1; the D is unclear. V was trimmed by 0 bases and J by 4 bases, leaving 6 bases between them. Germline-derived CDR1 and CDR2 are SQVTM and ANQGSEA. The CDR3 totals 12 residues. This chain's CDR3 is CSVEDRPTEAFF. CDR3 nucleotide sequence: TGCAGCGTTGAAGATCGCCCCACTGAAGCTTTCTTT.

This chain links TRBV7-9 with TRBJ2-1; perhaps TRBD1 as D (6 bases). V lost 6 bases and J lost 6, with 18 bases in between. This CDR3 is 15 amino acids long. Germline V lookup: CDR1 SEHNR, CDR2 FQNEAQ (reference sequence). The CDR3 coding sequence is TGTGCCAGCAGTGGACAGCTTCGCGCCTCCAATGAGCAGTTCTTC. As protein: CASSGQLRASNEQFF. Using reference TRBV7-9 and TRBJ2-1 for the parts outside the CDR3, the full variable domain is DTGVSQNPRHKITKRGQNVTFRCDPISEHNRLYWYRQTLGQGPEFLTYFQNEAQLEKSRLLSDRFSAERPKGSFSTLEIQRTEQGDSAMYLCASSGQLRASNEQFFGPGTRLTVL.

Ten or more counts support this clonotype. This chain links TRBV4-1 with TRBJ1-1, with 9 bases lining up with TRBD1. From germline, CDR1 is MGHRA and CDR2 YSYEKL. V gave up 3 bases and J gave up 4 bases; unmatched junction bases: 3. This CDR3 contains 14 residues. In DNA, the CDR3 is TGCGCCAGCAGCCACCCGGACAGGGGCACTGAAGCTTTCTTT. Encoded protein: CASSHPDRGTEAFF.

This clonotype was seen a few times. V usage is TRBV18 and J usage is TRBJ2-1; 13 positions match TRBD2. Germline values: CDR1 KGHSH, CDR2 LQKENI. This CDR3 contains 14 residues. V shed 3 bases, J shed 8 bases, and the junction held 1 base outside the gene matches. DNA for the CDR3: TGTGCCAGCTCACCGGGGACTAGCGGGGATGAGCAGTTCTTC. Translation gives CASSPGTSGDEQFF.

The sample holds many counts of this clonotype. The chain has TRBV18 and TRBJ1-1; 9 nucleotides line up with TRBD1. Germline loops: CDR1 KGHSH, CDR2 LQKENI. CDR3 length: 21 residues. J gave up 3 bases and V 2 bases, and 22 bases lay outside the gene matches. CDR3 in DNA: TGTGCCAGCTCACCAACACAATTTATAAATGTCCGGACAGGGGAGTACACTGAAGCTTTCTTT. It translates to CASSPTQFINVRTGEYTEAFF.

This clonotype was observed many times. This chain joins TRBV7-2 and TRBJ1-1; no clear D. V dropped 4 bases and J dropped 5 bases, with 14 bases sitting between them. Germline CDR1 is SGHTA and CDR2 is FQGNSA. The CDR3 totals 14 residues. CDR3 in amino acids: CASSSSGRGTEAFF. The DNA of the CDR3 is TGTGCCAGCAGCTCGTCCGGGCGAGGGACTGAAGCTTTCTTT.

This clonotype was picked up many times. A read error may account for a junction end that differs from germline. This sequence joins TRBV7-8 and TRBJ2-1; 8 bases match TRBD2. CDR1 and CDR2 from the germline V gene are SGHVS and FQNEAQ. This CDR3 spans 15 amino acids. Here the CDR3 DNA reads TGTGCCAGCAGCGTAGCGGGGCTGACGTACAATGAGCAGTTCTTC. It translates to CASSVAGLTYNEQFF.

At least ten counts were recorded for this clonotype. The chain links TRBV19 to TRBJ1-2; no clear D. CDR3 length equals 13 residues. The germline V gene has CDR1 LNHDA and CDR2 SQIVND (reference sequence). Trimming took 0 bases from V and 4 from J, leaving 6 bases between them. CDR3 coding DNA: TGTGCCAGTAGTATAGACAGGTTCTATGGCTACACCTTC. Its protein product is CASSIDRFYGYTF.

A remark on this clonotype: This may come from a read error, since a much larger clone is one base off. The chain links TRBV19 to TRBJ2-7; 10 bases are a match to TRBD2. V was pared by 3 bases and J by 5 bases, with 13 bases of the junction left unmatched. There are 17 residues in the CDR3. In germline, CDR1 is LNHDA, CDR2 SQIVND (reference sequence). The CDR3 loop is CASSIARPSGSVNEQYF. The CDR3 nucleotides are TGTGCCAGTAGTATCGCTCGTCCTAGCGGGAGTGTCAACGAGCAGTACTTC. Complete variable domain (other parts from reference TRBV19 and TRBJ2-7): DGGITQSPKYLFRKEGQNVTLSCEQNLNHDAMYWYRQDPGQGLRLIYYSQIVNDFQKGDIAEGYSVSREKKESFPLTVTSAQKNPTAFYLCASSIARPSGSVNEQYFGPGTRLTVT.

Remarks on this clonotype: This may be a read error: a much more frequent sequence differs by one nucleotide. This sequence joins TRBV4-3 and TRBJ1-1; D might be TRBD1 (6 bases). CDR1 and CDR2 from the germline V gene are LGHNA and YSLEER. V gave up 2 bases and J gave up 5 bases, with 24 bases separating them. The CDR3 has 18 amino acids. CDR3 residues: CASSQYACPETGRTEAFF. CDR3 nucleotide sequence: TGCGCCAGCAGCCAATACGCGTGCCCTGAGACAGGAAGGACTGAAGCTTTCTTT.

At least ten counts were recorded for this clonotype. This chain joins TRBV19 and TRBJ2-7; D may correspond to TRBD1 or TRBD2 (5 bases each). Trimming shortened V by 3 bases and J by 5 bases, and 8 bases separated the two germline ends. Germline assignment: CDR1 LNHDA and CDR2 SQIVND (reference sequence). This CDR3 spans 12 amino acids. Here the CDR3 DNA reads TGTGCCAGTAGTATCGGGGCCCACGAGCAGTACTTC. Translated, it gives CASSIGAHEQYF.

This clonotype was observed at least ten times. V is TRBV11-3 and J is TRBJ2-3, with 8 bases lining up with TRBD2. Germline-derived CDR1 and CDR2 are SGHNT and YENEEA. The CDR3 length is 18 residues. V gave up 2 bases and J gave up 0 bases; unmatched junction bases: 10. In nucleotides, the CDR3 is TGTGCCAGCAGCTTAAGACTAGCGTCCGGACTTAGCACAGATACGCAGTATTTT. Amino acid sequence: CASSLRLASGLSTDTQYF.

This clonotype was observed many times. CDR3 nucleotide sequence: TGTGCCTGGAGTGCCGGGACCCAGCTCAATCAGCCCCAGCATTTT. It translates to CAWSAGTQLNQPQHF. The chain links TRBV30 to TRBJ1-5; possible D gene TRBD1, 5 bases. From germline, CDR1 is GTSNPN and CDR2 SVGIG (reference sequence). Trimming took 1 base from V and 3 from J, leaving 13 bases between them. The CDR3 is 15 amino acids.

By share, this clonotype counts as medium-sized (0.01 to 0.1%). The CDR3 DNA reads TGTGCCAGCAGTTTATTTAGCGCCTCCGGGGAGCTGTTTTTT. As protein: CASSLFSASGELFF. The V gene is TRBV28, the J gene TRBJ2-2; D is possibly TRBD2 (5 bases). Trimming took 1 base from V and 6 from J, leaving 9 bases between them. CDR3 length: 14 residues. Per the germline V gene, CDR1 is MDHEN and CDR2 is SYDVKM.

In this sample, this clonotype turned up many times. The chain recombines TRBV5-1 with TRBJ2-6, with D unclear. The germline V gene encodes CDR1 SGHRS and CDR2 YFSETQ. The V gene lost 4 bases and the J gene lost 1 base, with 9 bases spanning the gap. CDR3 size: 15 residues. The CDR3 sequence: CASSIDFSGANVLTF. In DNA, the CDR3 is TGCGCCAGCAGCATCGATTTTTCTGGGGCCAACGTCCTGACTTTC.

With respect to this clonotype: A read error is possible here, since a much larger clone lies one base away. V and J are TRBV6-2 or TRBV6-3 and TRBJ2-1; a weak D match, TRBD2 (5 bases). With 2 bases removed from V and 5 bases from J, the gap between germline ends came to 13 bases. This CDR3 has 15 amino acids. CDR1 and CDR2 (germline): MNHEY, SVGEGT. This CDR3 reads CASSYSRVGDNEQFF. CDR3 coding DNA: TGTGCCAGCAGTTACAGCAGAGTCGGGGACAATGAGCAGTTCTTC.

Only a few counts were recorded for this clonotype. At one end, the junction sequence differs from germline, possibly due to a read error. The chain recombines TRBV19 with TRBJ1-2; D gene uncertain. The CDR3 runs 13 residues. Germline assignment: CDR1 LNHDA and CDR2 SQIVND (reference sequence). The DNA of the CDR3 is TGTGCCAGTAGTAATATCCCAGTTGCTGGCTATACCTTC. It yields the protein CASSNIPVAGYTF.

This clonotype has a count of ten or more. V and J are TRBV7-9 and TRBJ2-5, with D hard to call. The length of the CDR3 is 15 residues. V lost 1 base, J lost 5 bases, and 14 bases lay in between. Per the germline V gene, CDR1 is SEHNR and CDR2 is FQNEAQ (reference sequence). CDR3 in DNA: TGTGCCAGCAGCTTAGTTTCCCCGATGGACGAGACCCAGTACTTC. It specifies CASSLVSPMDETQYF.